The TCR beta chain described here comes from a study of monozygotic twins with inflammatory bowel disease. Study results and caveats: IBD patients, compared with healthy twins, shared fewer clonotypes with others (especially with disease activity).

Reprocessing the 5' RACE reads, TCRdb reports a single entry for every CDR3 protein and omits DNA. The listing contains 140,000 to 150,000 distinct CDR3 sequences. A note on this clonotype: The antigen remains undetermined.

The receptor's source is a human donor with ulcerative colitis or Crohn's disease, or a healthy co-twin of an affected twin (not recorded which). The sample taken for sequencing was blood.

The CDR3 region is CASSLAGRRNTEAFF. The chain employs TRBV7-2 and TRBJ1-1. Germline V gene data show CDR1 as SGHTA and CDR2 as FQGNSA. CDR3 length equals 15 residues.